These 30 T cell receptor beta chains share one sample of origin, sequenced in a study of blood T cell repertoires in COVID-19. The table came from immunoSEQ multiplex PCR; TCRdb's copy has only in-frame clones and leaves some out. The data hold just under 95,000 clones, with 75% to 90% observed a single time. The specimen sequenced was peripheral blood. The receptors were sampled from a human donor in a cohort sampled during active COVID-19.

V gene TRBV30 combines with J gene TRBJ1-1; TRBD1 aligns across 8 bases. The germline V gene has CDR1 GTSNPN and CDR2 SVGIG (reference sequence). V lost 3 bases to trimming and J lost 4 bases; unmatched junction nucleotides: 13. This CDR3 has 16 amino acids. The CDR3 nucleotides are TGTGCCTGGAGCGCCCGGACAGGGTGGGTGGGCACTGAAGCTTTCTTT. Translating gives CAWSARTGWVGTEAFF.

V usage is TRBV4-1 and J usage is TRBJ2-7, with D possibly matching TRBD1 (5 bases). This CDR3 spans 15 amino acids. CDR1 and CDR2 (germline): MGHRA, YSYEKL. The V and J ends lost 4 bases and 5 bases respectively, with 18 bases between them. CDR3 protein: CASSRTSTAGDEQYF. CDR3 bases: TGCGCCAGCAGCCGGACCTCGACAGCCGGCGACGAGCAGTACTTC.

The V call is TRBV15, the J call TRBJ2-1; a possible D gene is TRBD1 (6 bases). Germline V gives CDR1 LNHNV, CDR2 YYDKDF (reference sequence). This CDR3 comprises 15 residues. Deletions cut 1 base from V and 2 bases from J, with 9 bases between. CDR3 residues: CATSRGDTAYNEQFF. For the CDR3, the DNA is TGTGCCACCAGCAGAGGGGACACCGCCTACAATGAGCAGTTCTTC. The full variable domain, its missing parts supplied by reference TRBV15 and TRBJ2-1, is DAMVIQNPRYQVTQFGKPVTLSCSQTLNHNVMYWYQQKSSQAPKLLFHYYDKDFNNEADTPDNFQSRRPNTSFCFLDIRSPGLGDTAMYLCATSRGDTAYNEQFFGPGTRLTVL.

This rearrangement joins TRBV5-8 to TRBJ1-2; a possible D gene is TRBD1 (6 bases). V lost 4 bases and J 6 bases, leaving 25 bases between the germline ends. CDR3 length equals 17 residues. Germline V gene sequence: CDR1 SGHTS, CDR2 YDEGEE. In DNA, the CDR3 is TGTGCCAGCAGCCCGGCCCCAGGCAGGGGACCGATCCATGGCTACACCTTC. This gives the protein CASSPAPGRGPIHGYTF. Full variable domain (outside the CDR3, taken from reference TRBV5-8 and TRBJ1-2): EAGVTQSPTHLIKTRGQQATLRCSPISGHTSVYWYQQALGLGLQFLLWYDEGEERNRGNFPPRFSGRQFPNYSSELNVNALELEDSALYLCASSPAPGRGPIHGYTFGSGTRLTVV.

The chain carries TRBV30 and TRBJ2-1; D is perhaps TRBD2 (6 bases). Germline CDR1 reads GTSNPN; CDR2 reads SVGIG (reference sequence). The CDR3 contains 16 residues. V was trimmed by 3 bases and J by 0 bases, leaving 15 bases between them. CDR3 residues: CAWSVKGRTSYNEQFF. In DNA, the CDR3 is TGTGCCTGGAGCGTGAAAGGGAGGACCTCCTACAATGAGCAGTTCTTC. Using reference TRBV30 and TRBJ2-1 for the parts outside the CDR3, the full variable domain is SQTIHQWPATLVQPVGSPLSLECTVEGTSNPNLYWYRQAAGRGLQLLFYSVGIGQISSEVPQNLSASRPQDRQFILSSKKLLLSDSGFYLCAWSVKGRTSYNEQFFGPGTRLTVL.

The chain recombines TRBV19 with TRBJ1-1; D unclear. CDR3 length equals 11 residues. Trimming removed 11 bases at V and 4 bases at J, with 11 bases between. Per germline, CDR1 LNHDA and CDR2 SQIVND (reference sequence). CDR3 in amino acids: CAGIAGTEAFF. The CDR3 DNA reads TGTGCCGGGATTGCGGGCACTGAAGCTTTCTTT.

The rearrangement uses TRBV24-1 and TRBJ2-1; no clear D gene. Germline V lookup: CDR1 KGHDR, CDR2 SFDVKD. This CDR3 contains 13 residues. Trimming removed 1 base at V and 7 bases at J, with 7 bases between. The CDR3 protein is CATSDFSSNEQFF. CDR3 nucleotides: TGTGCCACCAGTGATTTTAGCAGTAATGAGCAGTTCTTC.

V and J are TRBV28 and TRBJ2-7, with D possibly being TRBD1 (5 bases). The germline CDR1 and CDR2 sequences are MDHEN and SYDVKM. V lost 3 bases, J lost 10 bases, and 16 bases lay in between. CDR3 size: 13 residues. CDR3 DNA: TGTGCCAGCAGTTTTATTCTCCGACAGTCCCAGTACTTC. This translates into CASSFILRQSQYF. Full variable domain (rest looked up from reference TRBV28 and TRBJ2-7): DVKVTQSSRYLVKRTGEKVFLECVQDMDHENMFWYRQDPGLGLRLIYFSYDVKMKEKGDIPEGYSVSREKKERFSLILESASTNQTSMYLCASSFILRQSQYFGPGTRLTVT.

V usage is TRBV28 and J usage is TRBJ2-7; TRBD2 is a possible D gene (6 bases). Deletions cut 3 bases from V and 3 bases from J, with 12 bases between. Germline loops: CDR1 MDHEN, CDR2 SYDVKM. There are 14 residues in the CDR3. Here the CDR3 reads CASSLTGTYYEQYF. Written as DNA, the CDR3 is TGTGCCAGCAGTTTGACGGGGACTTACTACGAGCAGTACTTC.

The chain combines TRBV5-1 with TRBJ2-5; D remains ambiguous. The V end lost 4 bases, the J end lost 5 bases, and 15 bases lay between the germline ends. The CDR3 totals 14 residues. Germline loops: CDR1 SGHRS, CDR2 YFSETQ. CDR3 bases: TGCGCCAGCAGCCCTGGCACGGGTGGGGAGACCCAGTACTTC. It translates to CASSPGTGGETQYF.

The chain carries TRBV4-1 and TRBJ2-1; 10 nucleotides line up with TRBD2. Germline CDR1 reads MGHRA; CDR2 reads YSYEKL. The CDR3 runs to 14 residues. V gave up 4 bases and J gave up 9 bases; unmatched junction bases: 6. CDR3 bases: TGCGCCAGCAGCCGGGCTAGCGGGAGTCGTGAGCAGTTCTTC. It specifies CASSRASGSREQFF.

For the CDR3, the DNA is TGCAGCGTCCTGACAGGCCAAGAGACCCAGTACTTC. It is translated as CSVLTGQETQYF. The rearrangement links TRBV29-1 to TRBJ2-5; D perhaps matches TRBD1 (6 bases). V shed 6 bases and J shed 1 base, with 9 bases lying between them. From germline, CDR1 is SQVTM and CDR2 ANQGSEA. The CDR3 extends over 12 amino acids.

The chain joins TRBV19 to TRBJ2-7, with TRBD1 identical over 9 bases. V lost 7 bases and J lost 5; bases outside the gene matches: 9. The CDR3 loop spans 14 amino acids. Germline CDR1 reads LNHDA; CDR2 reads SQIVND (reference sequence). CDR3 sequence: CASNQPGQGNEQYF. Written as DNA, the CDR3 is TGTGCCAGTAACCAACCGGGACAGGGAAACGAGCAGTACTTC.

The chain combines TRBV11-3 with TRBJ2-2; 7 bases line up with TRBD1. CDR1 and CDR2 (germline): SGHNT, YENEEA. J was trimmed by 0 bases and V by 5 bases; bases with no gene match: 3. The CDR3 extends over 15 amino acids. The CDR3 DNA reads TGTGCCAGCAGCCCAGGGACAGCGAACACCGGGGAGCTGTTTTTT. It yields the protein CASSPGTANTGELFF. The complete variable domain, with remaining parts taken from reference TRBV11-3 and TRBJ2-2, reads EAGVVQSPRYKIIEKKQPVAFWCNPISGHNTLYWYLQNLGQGPELLIRYENEEAVDDSQLPKDRFSAERLKGVDSTLKIQPAELGDSAVYLCASSPGTANTGELFFGEGSRLTVL.

The V gene is TRBV6-5, the J gene TRBJ1-2, with a tentative D call TRBD1 (5 bases). CDR3 size: 14 residues. The V and J ends lost 5 bases and 6 bases respectively, with 16 bases between them. Per germline, CDR1 MNHEY and CDR2 SVGAGI. Here the CDR3 DNA reads TGTGCCAGCAGTAAACTTCCAGGGTTCCATGGCTACACCTTC. It yields the protein CASSKLPGFHGYTF.

The V call is TRBV4-1, the J call TRBJ2-5; D perhaps matches TRBD2 (6 bases). CDR1 is MGHRA and CDR2 is YSYEKL in the germline V gene. V gave up 3 bases and J gave up 6 bases, with 11 bases separating them. The CDR3 sequence is 13 residues long. The CDR3 loop is CASSQLLAQTQYF. The CDR3 DNA follows: TGCGCCAGCAGCCAGTTGCTAGCGCAGACCCAGTACTTC.

V usage is TRBV18 and J usage is TRBJ2-7, with a tentative D call TRBD1 (5 bases). Per germline, CDR1 KGHSH and CDR2 LQKENI. The CDR3 extends over 13 amino acids. Trimming removed 3 bases from V and 3 bases from J, with 9 bases in between. This CDR3 reads CASSPGTGYEQYF. The CDR3 coding sequence is TGTGCCAGCTCACCGGGAACAGGCTACGAGCAGTACTTC.

DNA for the CDR3: TGCGCCAGCAGCCAAGCGGGGGGGGTAACCTACGAGCAGTACTTC. This encodes CASSQAGGVTYEQYF. The chain recombines TRBV4-1 with TRBJ2-7; 8 bases are a match to TRBD2. The junction had 4 bases not matched to a gene; V was cut back by 1 base and J by 2 bases. The CDR3 consists of 15 residues. Looked up from germline, CDR1 is MGHRA and CDR2 is YSYEKL.

The chain recombines TRBV10-3 with TRBJ1-5; 7 nucleotides agree with TRBD1. Germline V gene lookup returns CDR1 ENHRY and CDR2 SYGVKD. This CDR3 region has 13 residues. V lost 10 bases, J lost 9 bases, and 12 bases stayed unmatched. The CDR3 sequence: CATGQPNARPQHF. CDR3 in DNA: TGTGCCACGGGACAGCCAAACGCCCGGCCCCAGCATTTT.

CDR3 residues: CASSVGTSGNAGSGANVLTF. The CDR3 bases are TGTGCCAGCAGCGTAGGGACTAGCGGGAATGCGGGCTCTGGGGCCAACGTCCTGACTTTC. The chain couples TRBV9 to TRBJ2-6; 12 bases are a match to TRBD2. Germline V gives CDR1 SGDLS, CDR2 YYNGEE. This CDR3 is built from 20 residues. Trimming removed 0 bases from V and 0 bases from J; junction bases left unmatched: 7. Full variable domain (rest looked up from reference TRBV9 and TRBJ2-6): DSGVTQTPKHLITATGQRVTLRCSPRSGDLSVYWYQQSLDQGLQFLIQYYNGEERAKGNILERFSAQQFPDLHSELNLSSLELGDSALYFCASSVGTSGNAGSGANVLTFGAGSRLTVL.

The rearrangement uses TRBV19 and TRBJ1-5; a possible D gene is TRBD1 (5 bases). Looked up from germline, CDR1 is LNHDA and CDR2 is SQIVND (reference sequence). V was pared by 6 bases and J by 7 bases, with 13 bases between. CDR3 length: 13 residues. The CDR3 DNA reads as TGTGCCAGTAGACATCTACAGGACCAGCCCCAGCATTTT. This encodes CASRHLQDQPQHF. The full variable domain, rest sourced from reference TRBV19 and TRBJ1-5, is DGGITQSPKYLFRKEGQNVTLSCEQNLNHDAMYWYRQDPGQGLRLIYYSQIVNDFQKGDIAEGYSVSREKKESFPLTVTSAQKNPTAFYLCASRHLQDQPQHFGDGTRLSIL.

This clone turned up a few times. The chain has TRBV28 and TRBJ1-5; a weak D match, TRBD1 (5 bases). V was shortened by 3 bases and J by 2 bases, with 11 bases between the two germline ends. The germline CDR1 and CDR2 sequences are MDHEN and SYDVKM. This CDR3 spans 15 amino acids. The CDR3 DNA follows: TGTGCCAGCAGTTTGGCAGGGTTTGGCAATCAGCCCCAGCATTTT. Translated, it gives CASSLAGFGNQPQHF.

This chain's CDR3 is CASSQDGNYGYTF. The CDR3 bases are TGTGCCAGCAGTCAAGACGGGAACTATGGCTACACCTTC. The chain employs TRBV27 and TRBJ1-2; D is uncertain. CDR1 is MNHEY, CDR2 SMNVEV, per germline (reference sequence). This CDR3 has 13 residues. The V end lost 5 bases, the J end lost 2 bases, and 9 bases lay between the germline ends.

This clone was seen just once. The chain has TRBV20-1 and TRBJ1-4; D is possibly TRBD1 (5 bases). Germline V gives CDR1 DFQATT, CDR2 SNEGSKA (reference sequence). Trimming removed 3 bases at V and 7 bases at J, with 12 bases between. The CDR3 runs 13 residues. The CDR3 sequence is CSASLGVGEKLFF. In DNA form, the CDR3 reads TGCAGTGCTAGTCTAGGGGTGGGTGAAAAACTGTTTTTT.

The chain recombines TRBV27 with TRBJ2-2; the D gene is possibly TRBD1 (6 bases). Germline CDR1 MNHEY, CDR2 SMNVEV (reference sequence). The CDR3 is 13 residues long. V lost 10 bases and J 0 bases, leaving 9 bases between the germline ends. In nucleotides, the CDR3 is TGTGCCACCCGGACAGCGAACACCGGGGAGCTGTTTTTT. This translates into CATRTANTGELFF.

The CDR3 here is CAWSPTGRGLAGGSYEQYF. The CDR3, as DNA: TGTGCCTGGAGTCCGACAGGGAGGGGGCTAGCGGGAGGCTCCTACGAGCAGTACTTC. The chain joins TRBV30 to TRBJ2-7; 11 bases are a match to TRBD2. The CDR3 contains 19 residues. Per the germline V gene, CDR1 is GTSNPN and CDR2 is SVGIG (reference sequence). Trimming at V came to 2 bases and at J to 0 bases, leaving 15 bases not matched to a gene.

V and J are TRBV30 and TRBJ1-2; TRBD1 agrees at 10 bases. Trimming took 5 bases from V and 7 from J; bases not matched to a gene: 13. Germline V gene lookup returns CDR1 GTSNPN and CDR2 SVGIG (reference sequence). The CDR3 runs 15 residues. CDR3 residues: CAWDTRTGGTAGYTF. The DNA for the CDR3 is TGTGCCTGGGATACAAGGACAGGGGGGACGGCTGGCTACACCTTC.

V and J are TRBV9 and TRBJ2-2; D might be TRBD2 (5 bases). Trimming removed 4 bases at V and 6 bases at J, with 13 bases between. This CDR3 is 14 amino acids long. Germline assignment: CDR1 SGDLS and CDR2 YYNGEE. The CDR3 protein is CASSFGSVAGELFF. In DNA, the CDR3 is TGTGCCAGCAGCTTTGGGAGTGTCGCCGGGGAGCTGTTTTTT.

The chain employs TRBV28 and TRBJ2-1; 10 bases map to TRBD2. This CDR3 comprises 18 residues. Germline loops: CDR1 MDHEN, CDR2 SYDVKM. V trimming: 6 bases; J trimming: 0 bases; junction bases outside the gene matches: 11. The CDR3 region is CASREKGLAESSYNEQFF. DNA for the CDR3: TGTGCCAGCAGAGAAAAAGGACTAGCGGAAAGCTCCTACAATGAGCAGTTCTTC. The variable domain in full, with the rest retrieved from reference TRBV28 and TRBJ2-1, is DVKVTQSSRYLVKRTGEKVFLECVQDMDHENMFWYRQDPGLGLRLIYFSYDVKMKEKGDIPEGYSVSREKKERFSLILESASTNQTSMYLCASREKGLAESSYNEQFFGPGTRLTVL.

The rearrangement joins TRBV5-1 to TRBJ1-3, with 7 bases identical to TRBD1. Germline assignment: CDR1 SGHRS and CDR2 YFSETQ. CDR3 length: 14 amino acids. The V gene end was trimmed by 8 bases and the J gene end by 0 bases; junction bases not matched to a gene: 5. CDR3 amino acids: CASWSGGSGNTIYF. As DNA, the CDR3 is TGCGCCAGTTGGTCAGGGGGCTCTGGAAACACCATATATTTT.